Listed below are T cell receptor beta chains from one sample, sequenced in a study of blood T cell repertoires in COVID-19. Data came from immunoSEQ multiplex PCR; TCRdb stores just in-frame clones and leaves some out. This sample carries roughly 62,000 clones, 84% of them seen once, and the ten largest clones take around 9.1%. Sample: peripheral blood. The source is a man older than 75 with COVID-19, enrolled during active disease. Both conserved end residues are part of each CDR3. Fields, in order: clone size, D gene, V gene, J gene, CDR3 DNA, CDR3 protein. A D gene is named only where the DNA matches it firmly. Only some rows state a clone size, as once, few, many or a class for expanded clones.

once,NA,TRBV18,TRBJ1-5,TGTGCCAGCTCTCCAGTTCGCAGGCAGAATAGCAATCAGCCCCAGCATTTT,CASSPVRRQNSNQPQHF
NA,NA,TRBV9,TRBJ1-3,TGTGCCAGCAGCCCCACTATGTCGTCCTCTGGAAACACCATATATTTT,CASSPTMSSSGNTIYF
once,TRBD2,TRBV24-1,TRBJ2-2,TGTGCCACCAGTGTCTCCGCGGGAGTAACCGGGGAGCTGTTTTTT,CATSVSAGVTGELFF
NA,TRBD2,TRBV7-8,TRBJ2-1,TGTGCCAGCAGCTTAACAGCGGGAGTCACCTACAATGAGCAGTTCTTC,CASSLTAGVTYNEQFF
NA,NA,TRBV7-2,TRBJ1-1,TGTGCCAGCAGCCTGGCTCCGGGAGGGGCCTCAATCACTTTCTTT,CASSLAPGGASITFF
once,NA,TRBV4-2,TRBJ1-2,TGTGCCAGCAGCCAAGAGCGTTCGGCAGCCGGGGGCTACACCTTC,CASSQERSAAGGYTF
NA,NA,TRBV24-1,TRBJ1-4,TGTGCCACCAGTGAGCCCGGGGGGAGTGAAAAACTGTTTTTT,CATSEPGGSEKLFF
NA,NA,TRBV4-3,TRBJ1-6,TGCGCCAGCAGCCACACAGGCCAAGCCTCCTATAATTCACCCCTCCACTTT,CASSHTGQASYNSPLHF
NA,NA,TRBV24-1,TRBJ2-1,TGTGCCACCAGTGATTTGAGGTTTGACGCACGGGAGTCCCCCAATGAGCAGTTCTTC,CATSDLRFDARESPNEQFF
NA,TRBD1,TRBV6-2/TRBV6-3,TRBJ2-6,TGTGCCAGCAGTTTAGGGGGCGCGGGTGGGGCCAACGTCCTGACTTTC,CASSLGGAGGANVLTF
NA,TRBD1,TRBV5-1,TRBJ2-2,TGCGCCAGCAGCTCGCGCCCAGGGGGTGGTAACACCGGGGAGCTGTTTTTT,CASSSRPGGGNTGELFF
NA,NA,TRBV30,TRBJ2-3,TGTGCCTGGAGTATTGCGGAGGGCACAGATACGCAGTATTTT,CAWSIAEGTDTQYF
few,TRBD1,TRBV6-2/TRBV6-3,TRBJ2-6,TGTGCCAGCAGTTACCGACAGGGGGCTAGCTCTGGGGCCAACGTCCTGACTTTC,CASSYRQGASSGANVLTF
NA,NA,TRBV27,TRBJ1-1,TGTGCCAGCAGTTTATGGGGGGGCGGGAAAACCCGGAAGGCTGAAGCTTTCTTT,CASSLWGGGKTRKAEAFF
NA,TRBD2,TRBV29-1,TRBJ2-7,TGCAGCGCTAGGGGGACTAGCGCTCACGAGCAGTACTTC,CSARGTSAHEQYF
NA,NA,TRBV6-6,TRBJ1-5,TGTGCCAGCAGCAACAACCGGGGTCGGGAGCCCCAGCATTTT,CASSNNRGREPQHF
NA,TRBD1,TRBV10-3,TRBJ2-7,TGTTCGGGGCTACAGGGGTTTAGTGAGTACGAGCAGTACTTC,CSGLQGFSEYEQYF
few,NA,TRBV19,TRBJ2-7,TGTGCCAGTAGTATAATGGTAGCCGCACACGAGCAGTACTTC,CASSIMVAAHEQYF
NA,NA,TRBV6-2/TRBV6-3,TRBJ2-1,TGTGCCAGCAGTTACCTGAGAGGAGACAATGAGCAGTTCTTC,CASSYLRGDNEQFF
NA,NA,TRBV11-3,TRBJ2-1,TGTGCCAGCAGCCCGCCGGGGGACGCTATCTCCGGTGAGCAGTTCTTC,CASSPPGDAISGEQFF
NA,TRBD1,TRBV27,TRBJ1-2,TGTGCCAGCAGTTTAGGTGCAGGGGGGTACTATGGCTACACCTTC,CASSLGAGGYYGYTF
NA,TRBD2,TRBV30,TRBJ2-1,TGTGCCTATCGAGGACTAGCGGGAGGGCCGTCCTACAATGAGCAGTTCTTC,CAYRGLAGGPSYNEQFF
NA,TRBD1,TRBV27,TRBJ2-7,TGTGCCAGCAGTGATCCCGGGACAGGTTTCCGCGAGCAGTACTTC,CASSDPGTGFREQYF
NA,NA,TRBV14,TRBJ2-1,TGTGCCAGCAGCCAAGCGGGGGGCCTAACGAGGTCCGGTGAGCAGTTCTTC,CASSQAGGLTRSGEQFF
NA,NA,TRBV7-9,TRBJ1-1,TGTGCCAGCAGCCCCACAGAGAAATCATCTGAAGCTTTCTTT,CASSPTEKSSEAFF
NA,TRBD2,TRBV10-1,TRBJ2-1,TGCGCCAGCAGTGACGGCGGGAGGGCTAATGAGCAGTTCTTC,CASSDGGRANEQFF
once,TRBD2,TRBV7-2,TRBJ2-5,TGTGCCAGCAGCTTCCAGCGGGGGGAAGAGACCCAGTACTTC,CASSFQRGEETQYF
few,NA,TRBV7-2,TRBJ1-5,TGTGCCAGCAGCTTCGGGGGGAAACCTAATCAGCCCCAGCATTTT,CASSFGGKPNQPQHF
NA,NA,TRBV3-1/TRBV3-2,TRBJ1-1,TGTGCCAGCAGCCGACCGGGATATTCGAACACTGAAGCTTTCTTT,CASSRPGYSNTEAFF
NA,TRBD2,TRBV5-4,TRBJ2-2,TGTGCCAGCAGCCCCGGACTAGCGGGAGCGCGCACCGGGGAGCTGTTTTTT,CASSPGLAGARTGELFF
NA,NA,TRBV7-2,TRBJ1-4,TGTGCCAGCTCCCAACGAGCTAATGAAAAACTGTTTTTT,CASSQRANEKLFF
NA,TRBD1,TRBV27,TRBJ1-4,TGTGCCAGCCAGGGACAGGCTAATGAAAAACTGTTTTTT,CASQGQANEKLFF
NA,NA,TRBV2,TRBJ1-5,TGTGCCAGCACCCTGGGCCAGGGGAGACAGCCCCAGCATTTT,CASTLGQGRQPQHF
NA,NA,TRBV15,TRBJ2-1,TGTGCCACCAGCAGAGATAGGGGGGGGAACTACAATGAGCAGTTCTTC,CATSRDRGGNYNEQFF
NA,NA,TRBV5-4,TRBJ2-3,TGTGCCAGCAGCTTGGTCGGACAGAGTATCTCCACAGATACGCAGTATTTT,CASSLVGQSISTDTQYF
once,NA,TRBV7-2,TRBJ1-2,TGTGCCAGCAGCTTTCAGGCCGCCTATGGCTACACCTTC,CASSFQAAYGYTF
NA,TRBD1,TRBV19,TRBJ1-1,TGTGCCAGTAGTATAGAAACAGGGGCAGAAGCTTTCTTT,CASSIETGAEAFF
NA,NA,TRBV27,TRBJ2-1,TGTGCCAGCAGTTTATCGATGGGTGGGGGAGGCGGTGAGCAGTTCTTC,CASSLSMGGGGGEQFF
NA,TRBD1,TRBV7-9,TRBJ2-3,TGTGCCAGCAGCCATCCCGGGACAGGGGTGGCAGATACGCAGTATTTT,CASSHPGTGVADTQYF
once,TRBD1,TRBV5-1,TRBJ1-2,TGCGCCAGCAGCTTGGGGTTGGACAGGGCGGATGGCTACACCTTC,CASSLGLDRADGYTF